One T cell receptor beta chain is described in this entry. The source of the sample is a study of blood T cell repertoires in COVID-19. For the study at large: COVID-19 samples collected from the United States, Italy and Spain covered acute and convalescent phases. PBMCs, B-cell-depleted T cells, or T cells provided the cDNA or gDNA that made up the material.

Methods used by the authors: From reference gene primer amplification, estimates of nucleated cell counts were derived. Produced via immunoSEQ multiplex PCR; TCRdb's table is partial and in-frame only. The V and J calls and clone size were taken over from that table, and D and trimming were inferred from the DNA. The sample shows some 250,000 clones, approximately 83% of them seen only once. V was pared by 8 bases and J by 4 bases, with 6 bases of the junction left unmatched. CDR1 and CDR2 (germline): MNHEY, SVGAGI. CDR3 length: 13 residues. The specimen sequenced was peripheral blood. This receptor was identified in a man aged 40-50 years with acute or convalescent COVID-19. The chain uses TRBV6-5 and TRBJ1-1; 8 positions agree with TRBD1. CDR3 DNA: TGTGCCAGCCAGGGGGCCGGGGCCACTGAAGCTTTCTTT. Translating gives CASQGAGATEAFF.